This T cell receptor (beta chain) originates from a study of T cells after posttransplantation cyclophosphamide. Study-wide points: Recipient CMV seropositivity and CMV reactivation strongly tracked TRB clonality. Blood and skin or GI T cell repertoires showed limited TRB overlap.

A remark on this clone: Its antigen is undetermined.

Using immunoSEQ multiplex PCR, the repertoire was profiled, and TCRdb retains in-frame clones only, with some absent. The sample contains about 4,000 clones, 69% of which appear only once. Cyclophosphamide on days +3 and +4 followed busulfan-fludarabine conditioning and a marrow graft. Sequenced material: CD8+ T cells sorted from PBMCs, taken around 1,100 days after allogeneic stem cell transplant with posttransplant cyclophosphamide. This TCR derives from a female patient aged 40 to 50 who received an allogeneic stem cell transplant from a related donor, was CMV-positive, and had no GVHD. Part of the T cells may come from the graft donor.

CDR3 nucleotides: TGTGCCAGCAGCTCCTCAGGGGCGGTCTGGAGCACAGATACGCAGTATTTT. This codes for CASSSSGAVWSTDTQYF. The V and J genes are TRBV11-3 and TRBJ2-3; D may be TRBD1 (6 bases). CDR1 SGHNT and CDR2 YENEEA come from the germline V gene. V gave up 4 bases and J gave up 0 bases, with 17 bases separating them. This CDR3 has 17 amino acids. Looking up the rest from reference TRBV11-3 and TRBJ2-3 gives the full variable domain: EAGVVQSPRYKIIEKKQPVAFWCNPISGHNTLYWYLQNLGQGPELLIRYENEEAVDDSQLPKDRFSAERLKGVDSTLKIQPAELGDSAVYLCASSSSGAVWSTDTQYFGPGTRLTVL.